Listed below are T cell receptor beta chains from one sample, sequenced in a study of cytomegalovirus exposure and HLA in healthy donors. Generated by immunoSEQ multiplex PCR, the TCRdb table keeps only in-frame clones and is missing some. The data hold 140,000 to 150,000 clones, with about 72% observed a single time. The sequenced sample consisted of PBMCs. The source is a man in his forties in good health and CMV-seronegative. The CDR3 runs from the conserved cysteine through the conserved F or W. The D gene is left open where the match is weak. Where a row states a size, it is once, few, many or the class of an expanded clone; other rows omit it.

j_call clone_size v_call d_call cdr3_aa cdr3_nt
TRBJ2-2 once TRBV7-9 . CASSLVLGELFF TGTGCCAGCAGCTTAGTTCTCGGGGAGCTGTTTTTT
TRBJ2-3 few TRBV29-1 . CSVEESGTGTDTQYF TGCAGCGTTGAAGAATCGGGTACTGGCACAGATACGCAGTATTTT
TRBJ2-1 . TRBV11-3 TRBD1 CASSPGQGWDEQFF TGTGCCAGCAGCCCTGGACAGGGGTGGGATGAGCAGTTCTTC
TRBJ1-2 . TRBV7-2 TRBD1 CASSSQSRGQGRDGYTF TGTGCCAGCAGCTCACAATCCAGGGGGCAGGGTCGCGATGGCTACACCTTC
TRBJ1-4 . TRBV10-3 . CAISDENHRETNEKLFF TGTGCCATCAGTGATGAGAATCACAGGGAGACTAATGAAAAACTGTTTTTT
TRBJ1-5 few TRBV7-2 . CASSLWGQGNQPQHF TGTGCCAGCAGCTTATGGGGGCAGGGCAATCAGCCCCAGCATTTT
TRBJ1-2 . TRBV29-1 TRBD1 CSVIGGQGGFDYGYTF TGCAGCGTGATCGGAGGACAGGGGGGGTTTGACTATGGCTACACCTTC
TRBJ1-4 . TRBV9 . CASSVSGVGEKLFF TGTGCCAGCAGCGTAAGCGGGGTCGGAGAAAAACTGTTTTTT
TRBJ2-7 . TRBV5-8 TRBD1 CASSNWQGGQETYEQYF TGTGCCAGCAGCAATTGGCAGGGGGGACAGGAGACCTACGAGCAGTACTTC
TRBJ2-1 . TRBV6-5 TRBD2 CASSRTSGSLNEQFF TGTGCCAGCAGCCGAACTAGCGGGAGTCTCAATGAGCAGTTCTTC
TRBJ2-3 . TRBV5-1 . CASSLGGAAHTDTQYF TGCGCCAGCAGCTTGGGCGGGGCGGCACACACAGATACGCAGTATTTT
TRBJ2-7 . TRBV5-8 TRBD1 CASSRQGGALEQYF TGTGCCAGCAGCCGACAGGGGGGAGCCTTGGAGCAGTACTTC
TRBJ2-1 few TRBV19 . CASSIGGTYNEQFF TGTGCCAGTAGTATAGGGGGCACCTACAATGAGCAGTTCTTC
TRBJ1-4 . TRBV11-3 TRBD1 CASSLDGTGGHEKLFF TGTGCCAGCAGCTTAGATGGGACAGGGGGTCATGAAAAACTGTTTTTT
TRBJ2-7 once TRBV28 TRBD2 CASRDYSYEQYF TGTGCCAGTAGGGACTACTCCTACGAGCAGTACTTC
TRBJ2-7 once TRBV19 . CASSIVHGTSYEQYF TGTGCCAGTAGTATAGTCCACGGTACCTCCTACGAGCAGTACTTC
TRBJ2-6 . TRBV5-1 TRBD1 CASSPWTGGIAFSGANVLTF TGCGCCAGCAGCCCCTGGACAGGGGGCATCGCGTTCTCTGGGGCCAACGTCCTGACTTTC
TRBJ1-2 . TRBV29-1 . CSVDHQSVLGYTF TGCAGCGTTGACCACCAAAGCGTCTTGGGCTACACCTTC
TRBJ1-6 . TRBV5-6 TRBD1 CASSFPGTGFDSPLHF TGTGCCAGCAGCTTTCCCGGGACAGGGTTTGATTCACCCCTCCACTTT
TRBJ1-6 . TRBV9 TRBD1 CASSPPGKGQVGPLHF TGTGCCAGCAGCCCCCCCGGGAAGGGACAGGTAGGACCCCTCCACTTT
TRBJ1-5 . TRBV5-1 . CASSPGGYSNQPQHF TGCGCCAGCAGCCCCGGGGGTTATAGCAATCAGCCCCAGCATTTT
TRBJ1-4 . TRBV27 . CASSPSQGRATNEKLFF TGTGCCAGCAGTCCATCACAGGGTCGGGCAACTAATGAAAAACTGTTTTTT
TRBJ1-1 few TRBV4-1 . CASSQVRGENTEAFF TGCGCCAGCAGCCAAGTTCGGGGGGAGAACACTGAAGCTTTCTTT